Presented here are 6 T cell receptor beta chains from one specimen sequenced in a study of blood T cell repertoires in COVID-19. Data came from immunoSEQ multiplex PCR; TCRdb stores just in-frame clones and leaves some out. The table includes approximately 350,000 clones, 89% detected once. Sequenced sample: peripheral blood. The receptors were gathered from a man aged 35-49 years with acute or convalescent COVID-19.

The V and J genes are TRBV19 and TRBJ1-1; D possibly corresponds to TRBD1 (6 bases). V dropped 5 bases and J dropped 11 bases, with 12 bases sitting between them. In germline, CDR1 is LNHDA, CDR2 SQIVND (reference sequence). The CDR3 has 11 amino acids. CDR3 in amino acids: CASSLQGHAFF. In nucleotides, the CDR3 is TGTGCCAGTAGTCTACAGGGCCATGCTTTCTTT. Combining the CDR3 with reference TRBV19 and TRBJ1-1 gives the whole variable domain DGGITQSPKYLFRKEGQNVTLSCEQNLNHDAMYWYRQDPGQGLRLIYYSQIVNDFQKGDIAEGYSVSREKKESFPLTVTSAQKNPTAFYLCASSLQGHAFFGQGTRLTVV.

J is TRBJ1-4 and V is TRBV7-8; TRBD1 might be the D (5 bases). The germline gives CDR1 SGHVS, CDR2 FQNEAQ. This CDR3 is 16 amino acids long. Trimming stripped 2 bases from V and 2 bases from J, with 12 bases between. CDR3 coding DNA: TGTGCCAGCAGCTTAAGGGGCGCCGGTACTAATGAAAAACTGTTTTTT. This codes for CASSLRGAGTNEKLFF.

J is TRBJ1-2 and V is TRBV2; 8 positions agree with TRBD1. Trimming at V came to 1 base and at J to 8 bases, leaving 9 bases not matched to a gene. CDR3 size: 15 residues. Germline lookup yields CDR1 SNHLY and CDR2 FYNNEI. The CDR3 sequence: CASSEVTAGGKGYTF. The CDR3 DNA reads TGTGCCAGCAGTGAAGTCACGGCAGGGGGCAAGGGCTACACCTTC.

The chain recombines TRBV7-3 with TRBJ2-2; TRBD2 matches 10 bases. Trimming cost V 5 bases and J 2 bases; bases outside gene matches: 5. The CDR3 spans 16 residues. Germline loops: CDR1 SGHTA, CDR2 FQGTGA. The CDR3 DNA reads TGTGCCAGCAGCCCAATAGCGGGGGGAAACACCGGGGAGCTGTTTTTT. It codes for CASSPIAGGNTGELFF.

The CDR3 spells CASSSRDRRNNEQFF. The DNA of the CDR3 is TGCGCCAGCAGCTCGCGGGACAGAAGAAACAATGAGCAGTTCTTC. The gene calls are TRBV5-1 and TRBJ2-1; possibly TRBD1 for D (7 bases). The V gene lost 3 bases and the J gene lost 5 bases, with 15 bases spanning the gap. Germline loops: CDR1 SGHRS, CDR2 YFSETQ. The length of the CDR3 is 15 residues.

This chain uses TRBV28 with TRBJ2-7, with D unclear. CDR3 length equals 13 residues. The germline V gene has CDR1 MDHEN and CDR2 SYDVKM. The germline V and J ends were trimmed by 3 bases and 2 bases, with 8 bases remaining between them. CDR3 loop: CASSLGIPYEQYF. In nucleotides, the CDR3 is TGTGCCAGCAGTTTGGGCATTCCCTACGAGCAGTACTTC.